This TCR beta chain was captured in a study of shared clonotypes between healthy human individuals. The table lists this clone with a count of one. Assay: immunoSEQ multiplex PCR; the TCRdb copy retains only in-frame clones and omits some. Here the sample spans millions of clones, approximately 94% being singletons. Naive CD8 cells, CD45RO-negative and positively selected for CCR7, excluded terminally differentiated effector memory CD45RA+ cells. This CDR3 contains 15 residues. Trimming pared 1 base from V and 2 bases from J, leaving 10 bases between. Germline V gives CDR1 SGHDN, CDR2 FVKESK. The TCR sequence derives from a man in his late teens or twenties in good health. The gene calls are TRBV14 and TRBJ2-3; D might be TRBD2 (5 bases). Sequencing used naive CD8+ T cells sorted from blood. The CDR3 region is CASSQVWGATDTQYF. The CDR3 DNA reads TGTGCCAGCAGCCAAGTATGGGGAGCCACAGATACGCAGTATTTT.